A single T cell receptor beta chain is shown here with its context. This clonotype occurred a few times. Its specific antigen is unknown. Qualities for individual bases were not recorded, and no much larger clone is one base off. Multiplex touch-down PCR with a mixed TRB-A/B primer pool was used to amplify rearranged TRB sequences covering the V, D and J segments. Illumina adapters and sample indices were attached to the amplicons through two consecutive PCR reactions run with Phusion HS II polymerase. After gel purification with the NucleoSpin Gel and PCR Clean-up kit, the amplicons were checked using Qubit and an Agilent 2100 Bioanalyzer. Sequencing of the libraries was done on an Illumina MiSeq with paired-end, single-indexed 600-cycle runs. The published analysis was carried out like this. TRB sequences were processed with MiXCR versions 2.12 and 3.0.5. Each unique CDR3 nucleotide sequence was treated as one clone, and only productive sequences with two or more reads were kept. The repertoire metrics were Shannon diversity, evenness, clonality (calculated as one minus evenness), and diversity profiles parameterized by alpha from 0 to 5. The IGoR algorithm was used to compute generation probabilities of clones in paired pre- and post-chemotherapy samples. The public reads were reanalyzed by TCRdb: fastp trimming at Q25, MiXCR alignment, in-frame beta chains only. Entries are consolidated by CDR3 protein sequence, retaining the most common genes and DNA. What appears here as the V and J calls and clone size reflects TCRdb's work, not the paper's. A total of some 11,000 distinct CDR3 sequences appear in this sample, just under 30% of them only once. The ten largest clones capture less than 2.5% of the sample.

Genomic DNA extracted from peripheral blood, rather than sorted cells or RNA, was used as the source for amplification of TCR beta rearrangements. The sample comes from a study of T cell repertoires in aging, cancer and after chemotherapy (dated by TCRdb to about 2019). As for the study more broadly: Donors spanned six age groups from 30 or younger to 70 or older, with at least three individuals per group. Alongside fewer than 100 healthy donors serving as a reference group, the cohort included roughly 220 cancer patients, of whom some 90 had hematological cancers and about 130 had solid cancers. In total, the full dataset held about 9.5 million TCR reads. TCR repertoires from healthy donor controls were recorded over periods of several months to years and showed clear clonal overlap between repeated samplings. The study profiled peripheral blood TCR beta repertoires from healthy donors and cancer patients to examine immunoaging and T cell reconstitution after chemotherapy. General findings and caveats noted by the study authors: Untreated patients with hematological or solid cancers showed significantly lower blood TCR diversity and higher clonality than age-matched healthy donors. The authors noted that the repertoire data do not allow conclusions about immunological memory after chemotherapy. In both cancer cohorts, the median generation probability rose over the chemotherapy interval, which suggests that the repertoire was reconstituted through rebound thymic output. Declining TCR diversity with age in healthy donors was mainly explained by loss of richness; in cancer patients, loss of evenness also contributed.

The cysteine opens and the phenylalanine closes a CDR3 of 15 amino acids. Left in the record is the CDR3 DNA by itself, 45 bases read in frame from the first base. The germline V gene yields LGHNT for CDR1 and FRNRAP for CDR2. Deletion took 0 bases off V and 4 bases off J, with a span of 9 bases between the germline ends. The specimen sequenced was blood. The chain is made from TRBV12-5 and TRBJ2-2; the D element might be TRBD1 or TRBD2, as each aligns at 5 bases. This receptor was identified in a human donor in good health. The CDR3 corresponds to CASGLVLRGTGELFF. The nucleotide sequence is TGTGCTAGTGGTTTGGTACTGAGGGGCACCGGGGAGCTGTTTTTT.